The 10 T cell receptor beta chains below were found in one sample sequenced in a study of T cell repertoires in cytomegalovirus infection. TCRdb redid the calling of the reads with MiXCR, one entry per CDR3 protein. The sample comprises about 180,000 distinct CDR3 sequences, 14% of which are singletons, and 27% rests with the top ten. The sequenced sample consisted of PBMCs. The receptor set was obtained from a human donor in good health (CMV status not recorded). Some clones in this sample may be carry-over from other donors' samples.

This CDR3 is CATSTRRVGSSYEQYF. CDR3 nucleotide sequence: TGTGCCACCAGCACCCGGCGGGTGGGTAGCTCCTACGAGCAGTACTTC. The J gene is TRBJ2-7, the V gene TRBV15; D is perhaps TRBD2 (5 bases). The CDR3 is 16 amino acids. Germline CDR1 and CDR2: LNHNV and YYDKDF (reference sequence). V was pared by 4 bases and J by 0 bases, with 16 bases between.

This clonotype was picked up many times. This chain connects TRBV7-2 to TRBJ2-7; TRBD1 aligns across 9 bases. With V trimmed by 8 bases and J by 6 bases, 14 bases remained unmatched. From germline, CDR1 is SGHTA and CDR2 FQGNSA. This CDR3 spans 15 amino acids. CDR3 sequence (DNA): TGTGCCAGCTCTATCGCCGGGACAGGGCCTTTCGAGCAGTACTTC. Translation: CASSIAGTGPFEQYF.

The chain carries TRBV5-1 and TRBJ2-7, with 10 bases lining up with TRBD1. The CDR3 is 15 residues long. CDR1 and CDR2 (germline): SGHRS, YFSETQ. J gave up 4 bases and V 4 bases, and 8 bases lay outside the gene matches. The CDR3 protein is CASSRGTGEGYEQYF. CDR3 DNA sequence: TGCGCCAGCAGCAGGGGGACAGGGGAAGGGTACGAGCAGTACTTC.

Ten or more counts support this clonotype. The J gene is TRBJ2-1, the V gene TRBV7-6; 8 bases are a match to TRBD1. The trim removed 5 bases at V and 13 bases at J, leaving 7 bases unmatched. The CDR3 consists of 12 residues. From germline, CDR1 is SGHVS and CDR2 FNYEAQ. CDR3 DNA: TGTGCCAGCAGCCTCGACAGGGGAAGCCAGTTCTTC. Its protein product is CASSLDRGSQFF. Full variable domain (rest looked up from reference TRBV7-6 and TRBJ2-1): GAGVSQSPRYKVTKRGQDVALRCDPISGHVSLYWYRQALGQGPEFLTYFNYEAQQDKSGLPNDRFSAERPEGSISTLTIQRTEQRDSAMYRCASSLDRGSQFFGPGTRLTVL.

This clonotype was seen ten or more times. The chain couples TRBV7-8 to TRBJ1-4; 12 bases are shared with TRBD1. The CDR3 runs to 17 residues. The J segment lost 7 bases and the V segment lost 4 bases, leaving 10 bases of the junction unmatched. Germline V lookup: CDR1 SGHVS, CDR2 FQNEAQ. The CDR3 DNA reads TGTGCCAGCAGCTCGGGACAGGGGGCGCTTAGGGGTGAAAAACTGTTTTTT. It translates to CASSSGQGALRGEKLFF.

The table lists this clonotype with many counts. This chain joins TRBV7-2 and TRBJ1-6, with D maybe TRBD1 (5 bases). V shed 1 base and J shed 6 bases, with 10 bases lying between them. CDR3 size: 15 residues. The germline V gene encodes CDR1 SGHTA and CDR2 FQGNSA. As DNA, the CDR3 is TGTGCCAGCAGCTTAGGGGGCTTGGGTAATTCACCCCTCCACTTT. It specifies CASSLGGLGNSPLHF.

This clonotype has more than one count but fewer than ten. The chain links TRBV14 to TRBJ2-5; 13 nucleotides match TRBD2. CDR1 is SGHDN and CDR2 is FVKESK in the germline V gene. The V segment lost 4 bases and the J segment 5 bases; nucleotides outside the gene matches: 4. The CDR3 is made up of 15 amino acids. CDR3 DNA: TGTGCCAGCAGCCGTGGACTAGCGGGGGCGGAGACCCAGTACTTC. This sequence encodes CASSRGLAGAETQYF.

The chain joins TRBV29-1 to TRBJ2-7; D may be TRBD1 (6 bases). From germline, CDR1 is SQVTM and CDR2 ANQGSEA. V was trimmed by 4 bases and J by 3 bases, leaving 10 bases between them. The CDR3 has 12 residues. DNA of the CDR3: TGCAGCGTTGTTGAACAGGGCTACGAGCAGTACTTC. Its protein product is CSVVEQGYEQYF.

The J gene is TRBJ2-1, the V gene TRBV19; 11 bases fit TRBD2. Trimming cost V 8 bases and J 4 bases; bases outside gene matches: 7. Germline V lookup: CDR1 LNHDA, CDR2 SQIVND (reference sequence). The CDR3 covers 15 residues. The CDR3: CASFSGRVWYNEQFF. The CDR3, as DNA: TGTGCCAGTTTTAGCGGGAGGGTCTGGTACAATGAGCAGTTCTTC.

This clonotype was seen a few times. The chain employs TRBV7-3 and TRBJ2-3, with 8 bases that match TRBD1. The CDR3 contains 17 residues. Germline V gene sequence: CDR1 SGHTA, CDR2 FQGTGA. With 2 bases clipped from V and 0 bases from J, the junction kept 7 bases outside the gene matches. Here the CDR3 DNA reads TGTGCCAGCAGCTTACTTTCCGGGACAGGAAGCACAGATACGCAGTATTTT. It codes for CASSLLSGTGSTDTQYF.